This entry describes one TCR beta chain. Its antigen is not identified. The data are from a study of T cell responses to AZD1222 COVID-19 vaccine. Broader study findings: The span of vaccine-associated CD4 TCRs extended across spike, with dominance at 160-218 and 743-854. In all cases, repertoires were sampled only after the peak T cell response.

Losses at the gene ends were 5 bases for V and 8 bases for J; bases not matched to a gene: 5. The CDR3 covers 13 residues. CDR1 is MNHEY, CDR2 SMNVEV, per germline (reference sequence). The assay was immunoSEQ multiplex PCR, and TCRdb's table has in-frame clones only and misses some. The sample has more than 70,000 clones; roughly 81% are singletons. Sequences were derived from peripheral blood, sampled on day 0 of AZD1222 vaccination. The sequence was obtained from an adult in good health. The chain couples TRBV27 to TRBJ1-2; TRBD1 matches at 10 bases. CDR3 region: CASSRQGAGGYTF. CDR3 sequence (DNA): TGTGCCAGCAGTCGACAGGGGGCGGGCGGCTACACCTTC.